This record covers a single TCR beta chain. Germline V gene sequence: CDR1 PRHDT, CDR2 FYEKMQ (reference sequence). The CDR3 extends over 14 amino acids. The V end was cut by 2 bases, the J end by 8 bases, with 16 bases between. The data were obtained in a study of response to subunit inactivated influenza vaccine. Using its own MiXCR run on the RT-PCR reads, TCRdb lists one record per CDR3 protein. This sample yields approximately 500,000 distinct CDR3 sequences, of which around a quarter are seen a single time; 2.5% to 3.5% belongs to the top ten. The same sample was also used in a study of T cells expressing NK-cell markers. Turning to that study: Generation of TCR beta cDNA was performed by 5'RACE template switching incorporating UMIs.

The sequencing used CD4+ T cells sorted from PBMCs, collected 12 days after vaccination. This sequence originates from a man between 45 and 60 years old who received an inactivated influenza vaccine. V gene TRBV13 combines with J gene TRBJ2-7; D not certain. CDR3 nucleotide sequence: TGTGCCAGCAGCTTATCGCTGGCTATATACAAGCAGTACTTC. This codes for CASSLSLAIYKQYF.